These 24 T cell receptor beta chains were sequenced from one sample in a study of cytomegalovirus exposure and HLA in healthy donors. The PCR made use of 60 Vbeta and 13 Jbeta primers. This table comes from immunoSEQ multiplex PCR, and its TCRdb copy is limited to in-frame clones, with some not included. The sample has around 180,000 clones, about 88% seen once; the top ten hold roughly 0.23%. Input material: PBMCs. These receptors were collected from a girl under three years old in good health and CMV-seronegative.

This chain's CDR3 is CASSSAGRSYEQYF. CDR3 in DNA: TGTGCCAGCAGCTCCGCAGGTCGATCCTACGAGCAGTACTTC. V usage is TRBV7-6 and J usage is TRBJ2-7; unclear D gene. Trimming removed 4 bases at V and 1 base at J, with 11 bases between. The CDR3 covers 14 residues. Germline values: CDR1 SGHVS, CDR2 FNYEAQ.

V usage is TRBV9 and J usage is TRBJ1-3, with TRBD1 matching 7 bases. The germline CDR1 and CDR2 sequences are SGDLS and YYNGEE. CDR3 length: 17 amino acids. J gave up 4 bases and V 2 bases, and 12 bases lay outside the gene matches. Written as DNA, the CDR3 is TGTGCCAGCAGCGTTCGGGGTGACAGGGATCTGGGAAACACCATATATTTT. It codes for CASSVRGDRDLGNTIYF.

The CDR3 spells CASSGGGRAADTQYF. The CDR3 coding sequence is TGTGCCAGCAGTGGGGGTGGCAGGGCGGCAGATACGCAGTATTTT. The chain has TRBV25-1 and TRBJ2-3; D may be TRBD1 (5 bases). The V and J ends lost 4 bases and 4 bases respectively, with 15 bases between them. This CDR3 contains 15 residues. Germline assignment: CDR1 MGHDK and CDR2 SYGVNS.

The chain employs TRBV2 and TRBJ1-1, with D perhaps TRBD1 (6 bases). The V end was cut by 8 bases, the J end by 1 base, with 11 bases between. This CDR3 comprises 13 residues. CDR1 is SNHLY, CDR2 FYNNEI, per germline. The CDR3 DNA is TGTGCCAGCGGAGCACAGGGGAACACTGAAGCTTTCTTT. Translated, it gives CASGAQGNTEAFF.

J is TRBJ1-1 and V is TRBV7-2, with 7 bases that match TRBD1. CDR1 SGHTA and CDR2 FQGNSA come from the germline V gene. The CDR3 spans 16 residues. The V gene end was trimmed by 5 bases and the J gene end by 0 bases; junction bases not matched to a gene: 9. CDR3 DNA sequence: TGTGCCAGCAGCCCCAAGGGGGCGAACTTGAACACTGAAGCTTTCTTT. Translating it yields CASSPKGANLNTEAFF.

The CDR3 DNA is TGTGCCTGGAGTGACTTCCTAGCGGGGGGGCACAATGAGCAGTTCTTC. The encoded protein is CAWSDFLAGGHNEQFF. J is TRBJ2-1 and V is TRBV30; 12 positions match TRBD2. V was clipped by 1 base and J by 5 bases; unmatched bases: 6. Germline CDR1 and CDR2: GTSNPN and SVGIG (reference sequence). This CDR3 contains 16 residues.

The chain is built from TRBV2 and TRBJ1-3; unclear D gene. The CDR3 is 16 amino acids. Per germline, CDR1 SNHLY and CDR2 FYNNEI. V was cut by 6 bases and J by 0 bases, with 15 bases left in between. This CDR3 reads CASRASGLSSGNTIYF. For the CDR3, the DNA is TGTGCCAGCAGAGCCTCCGGACTGAGCTCTGGAAACACCATATATTTT.

This chain uses TRBV27 with TRBJ2-7; D call uncertain. V was pared by 4 bases and J by 6 bases, with 16 bases between. This CDR3 is built from 14 residues. CDR1 MNHEY and CDR2 SMNVEV come from the germline V gene (reference sequence). CDR3 amino acids: CASSSIPNYVEQYF. CDR3 coding DNA: TGTGCCAGCAGTTCGATCCCTAATTACGTCGAGCAGTACTTC.

The gene calls are TRBV29-1 and TRBJ2-1, with D unclear. From germline, CDR1 is SQVTM and CDR2 ANQGSEA. Trimming removed 7 bases from V and 4 bases from J, with 11 bases in between. The CDR3 extends over 12 amino acids. In DNA form, the CDR3 reads TGCAGCGCCCTGACTGTTTACAATGAGCAGTTCTTC. This gives the protein CSALTVYNEQFF.

To note about this clone: Other DNA sequences of this sample code for an identical CDR3. The chain recombines TRBV6-1 with TRBJ1-2; D might be TRBD1 (6 bases). The germline gives CDR1 MNHNS, CDR2 SASEGT. Trimming pared 4 bases from V and 2 bases from J, leaving 8 bases between. The CDR3 has 13 amino acids. CDR3 DNA: TGTGCCAGCAGTGGGCAGGGGAACTATGGCTACACCTTC. It specifies CASSGQGNYGYTF.

J is TRBJ1-2 and V is TRBV9; possibly TRBD1 for D (5 bases). Trimming removed 3 bases from V and 3 bases from J, with 15 bases in between. Per the germline V gene, CDR1 is SGDLS and CDR2 is YYNGEE. This CDR3 is 15 amino acids long. CDR3 sequence reads: CASSGTAGTDYGYTF. In DNA, the CDR3 is TGTGCCAGCAGCGGCACGGCGGGGACTGACTATGGCTACACCTTC.

The gene calls are TRBV7-9 and TRBJ2-5; D perhaps matches TRBD1 (5 bases). The J call may be incorrect, as the DNA end agrees better with TRBJ2-7. CDR1 is SEHNR, CDR2 FQNEAQ, per germline (reference sequence). The CDR3 sequence is 12 residues long. The CDR3 region has the DNA TGTGCCAGCAGCTCTCAGGGCTTCGAGCAGTACTTC. The encoded protein is CASSSQGFEQYF.

This clone was observed once. Sequence at one end of the junction differs from germline and may be a read error. This chain links TRBV7-9 with TRBJ1-2; D is undetermined. This CDR3 is 12 amino acids long. CDR1 and CDR2 (germline): SEHNR, FQNEAQ (reference sequence). The CDR3 loop is CSSSFSDYGYTF. The CDR3 coding sequence is TGTTCCAGCAGCTTTTCGGACTATGGCTACACCTTC. The entire variable domain, with the rest obtained from reference TRBV7-9 and TRBJ1-2, is as follows: DTGVSQNPRHKITKRGQNVTFRCDPISEHNRLYWYRQTLGQGPEFLTYFQNEAQLEKSRLLSDRFSAERPKGSFSTLEIQRTEQGDSAMYLCSSSFSDYGYTFGSGTRLTVV.

The chain uses TRBV15 and TRBJ2-1, with 9 bases lining up with TRBD2. With V trimmed by 1 base and J by 11 bases, 9 bases remained unmatched. This CDR3 has 15 amino acids. Germline V gene sequence: CDR1 LNHNV, CDR2 YYDKDF (reference sequence). For the CDR3, the DNA is TGTGCCACCAGCAGAGCCGGGACTAGCTCCATCCAGCAGTTCTTC. This encodes CATSRAGTSSIQQFF. The full variable domain, in which reference TRBV15 and TRBJ2-1 provide the parts outside the CDR3, is DAMVIQNPRYQVTQFGKPVTLSCSQTLNHNVMYWYQQKSSQAPKLLFHYYDKDFNNEADTPDNFQSRRPNTSFCFLDIRSPGLGDTAMYLCATSRAGTSSIQQFFGPGTRLTVL.

The chain recombines TRBV18 with TRBJ1-1; tentatively, D is TRBD1 (6 bases). Looked up from germline, CDR1 is KGHSH and CDR2 is LQKENI. This CDR3 has 15 amino acids. V dropped 4 bases and J dropped 1 base, with 13 bases sitting between them. The CDR3 DNA is TGTGCCAGCTCACGTTCGTGGACAGAGAACACTGAAGCTTTCTTT. It encodes CASSRSWTENTEAFF.

The chain carries TRBV5-4 and TRBJ1-1; 8 nucleotides line up with TRBD1. Germline values: CDR1 SGHNT, CDR2 YYREEE (reference sequence). CDR3 length equals 13 residues. J lost 5 bases, V lost 2 bases, and 2 bases had no gene match. The CDR3 DNA reads TGTGCCAGCAGCTTCAGGGGGCAAACTGAAGCTTTCTTT. It translates to CASSFRGQTEAFF.

Remarks on this clone: The same CDR3 is also encoded by other DNA sequences in this sample. The rearrangement links TRBV9 to TRBJ2-3; no firm D call. The CDR3 totals 15 residues. From germline, CDR1 is SGDLS and CDR2 YYNGEE. V dropped 0 bases and J dropped 0 bases, with 8 bases sitting between them. The CDR3 DNA sequence: TGTGCCAGCAGCGTAGGTTCGGGTAGCACAGATACGCAGTATTTT. Translation gives CASSVGSGSTDTQYF.

The gene calls are TRBV5-5 and TRBJ1-3; 8 nucleotides match TRBD1. CDR1 and CDR2 from the germline V gene are SGHKS and YYEKEE (reference sequence). V shed 4 bases and J 3 bases; nucleotides not matched to a gene: 9. The CDR3 is 16 residues long. The CDR3 nucleotides are TGTGCCAGCAGCCTGCCGGGACAGGCCCTTGGAAACACCATATATTTT. Amino acids: CASSLPGQALGNTIYF.

Only one count was recorded for this clone. The chain combines TRBV7-7 with TRBJ1-1; the D gene is possibly TRBD1 (5 bases). V was trimmed by 4 bases and J by 0 bases, leaving 6 bases between them. Germline-derived CDR1 and CDR2 are SSHAT and FNYEAQ (reference sequence). The CDR3 contains 13 residues. CDR3 loop: CASSSGVNTEAFF. In DNA, the CDR3 is TGTGCCAGCAGCTCGGGGGTGAACACTGAAGCTTTCTTT.

The chain joins TRBV30 to TRBJ1-6; 8 nucleotides agree with TRBD1. The CDR3 totals 17 residues. The V and J ends lost 2 bases and 7 bases, in that order; junction bases with no gene match: 13. Germline values: CDR1 GTSNPN, CDR2 SVGIG (reference sequence). For the CDR3, the DNA is TGTGCCTGGAGTCCCGGGACAGGTTTACTTCTGAATTCACCCCTCCACTTT. This codes for CAWSPGTGLLLNSPLHF.

CDR3 in amino acids: CAKVGGTNYGYTF. CDR3 sequence (DNA): TGTGCCAAAGTAGGGGGCACTAACTATGGCTACACCTTC. The chain couples TRBV2 to TRBJ1-2, with 7 bases that match TRBD1. Unmatched junction bases numbered 5, after V lost 10 bases and J lost 0 bases. The germline V gene has CDR1 SNHLY and CDR2 FYNNEI. This CDR3 spans 13 amino acids.

The rearrangement uses TRBV28 and TRBJ1-4; 7 nucleotides agree with TRBD1. This CDR3 has 14 amino acids. V gave up 6 bases and J gave up 8 bases; unmatched junction bases: 9. Germline V gives CDR1 MDHEN, CDR2 SYDVKM. CDR3 nucleotides: TGTGCCAGCAGCCGGGAACAGGGGCGAGAAAAACTGTTTTTT. This translates into CASSREQGREKLFF.

The rearrangement joins TRBV5-6 to TRBJ1-1; 7 bases fit TRBD1. Trimming removed 6 bases from V and 2 bases from J; junction bases left unmatched: 16. CDR1 is SGHDT, CDR2 YYEEEE, per germline. There are 17 residues in the CDR3. The CDR3 nucleotides are TGTGCCAGCACCTATATGGGGGGTACAGGGGCTAACACTGAAGCTTTCTTT. Translating gives CASTYMGGTGANTEAFF.

The chain is built from TRBV11-2 and TRBJ2-2; D is perhaps TRBD2 (7 bases). The CDR3 runs 19 residues. V was cut by 3 bases and J by 7 bases, with 27 bases left in between. Germline V gene data show CDR1 as SGHAT and CDR2 as FQNNGV. CDR3 protein: CASSLGPGKGGRWDGELFF. CDR3 DNA sequence: TGTGCCAGCAGCTTGGGACCTGGCAAGGGGGGGCGATGGGACGGGGAGCTGTTTTTT.